The TCR beta chain described here comes from a study of regulatory T cells in long-lasting Graves disease. As for time point: newly diagnosed GD, antithyroid drugs for less than 3 months. The TCR library was made from RNA that had been extracted from PBMCs in TRIzol. Sequencing libraries for TCR beta were prepared with iRepertoire HTBI primers and Arm-PCR of CDR3 regions. MiXCR was run by TCRdb on the multiplex PCR reads, yielding one entry per CDR3 protein. The sample has a few hundred thousand distinct CDR3 sequences; 15% to 20% are singletons. This clonotype was seen repeatedly, ten times or more. The V and J ends lost 6 bases and 7 bases, in that order; junction bases with no gene match: 11. The CDR3 consists of 14 residues. Per germline, CDR1 MNHEY and CDR2 SMNVEV (reference sequence).

The receptor was derived from a female donor with Graves disease. The sequenced sample was peripheral blood mononuclear cells (PBMCs), obtained at new diagnosis, from a patient treated with antithyroid drugs. The chain joins TRBV27 to TRBJ1-2; 7 nucleotides match TRBD1. CDR3 sequence: CASRAQGRIGGYTF. In DNA, the CDR3 is TGTGCCAGCAGAGCACAGGGGAGGATTGGTGGCTACACCTTC.